This record covers a single T cell receptor beta chain. Authors' methods: Amplification with reference gene primers provided the estimates of nucleated cell counts. Repertoires were generated with immunoSEQ multiplex PCR, while TCRdb's copy carries only in-frame clones and drops some. V and J calls plus clone size are reproduced from that table; the DNA served to infer D and trimming. The table records 150,000 to 200,000 clones, more than 85% of them present only once. The sample belongs to a study of blood T cell repertoires in COVID-19. Study at large: COVID-19 samples from acute and convalescent phases originated in the United States, Italy and Spain. Nucleic acid was either cDNA or gDNA, and it came from T cells, B-cell-depleted T cells, or PBMCs.

Cohorts were based on clinical histories the participants reported. V was clipped by 0 bases and J by 2 bases, with 5 bases between them. The V gene's germline CDR1 is ENHRY and CDR2 SYGVKD. The CDR3 covers 14 residues. The sample taken for sequencing was PBMCs or T cells enriched from blood (not recorded which). The source of this sequence is a human donor with acute COVID-19. The donor label of this sample is uncertain. The V gene is TRBV10-3, the J gene TRBJ1-5; D gene ambiguous. CDR3 amino acids: CAISESGGNQPQHF. The CDR3 DNA is TGTGCCATCAGTGAGTCGGGAGGCAATCAGCCCCAGCATTTT.